Included here is one TCR beta chain sequence, with context. The antigen remains undetermined. The sample originates from a study of naive and memory T cell subsets. V lost 6 bases, J lost 3 bases, and 12 bases lay in between. This CDR3 is 14 amino acids long. Overall study results and limits: No ground truth validated the naive and memory repertoire findings. Between naive and memory subsets, TCR abundance power law exponents differed. Possibly reflecting memory cells re-expressing CD45RA, a few larger clonotypes occurred in naive repertoires, especially CD8. From naive to CM, EM and EMRA, diversity decreased and Gini increased.

Two oligonucleotides, mixed equimolar, formed the beta constant-region primer covering TRBC1 and TRBC2. Ligated cDNA was amplified by four rounds of PCR with nested alpha and beta constant-region primers and SP2. A 12-nucleotide UMI and the SP2 primer were added to the cDNA 3' end by oligonucleotide ligation. TCRdb re-analysed the UMI-ligation and nested PCR reads in MiXCR, keeping a single row per CDR3 protein. The table has 120,000 to 150,000 distinct CDR3 sequences, over 20% seen once. The chain carries TRBV12-3 or TRBV12-4 and TRBJ1-3; D is perhaps TRBD1 (5 bases). This TCR was recovered from a human donor in good health. The sequenced material came from naive CD4+ T cells from blood. The CDR3 DNA reads TGTGCCAGCAGCAGGGAGGTTTTTGGAAACACCATATATTTT. Translated, it gives CASSREVFGNTIYF.